The 31 T cell receptor beta chains in this list originate from one sample, sequenced in a study of blood T cell repertoires in COVID-19. TCRdb's table, derived via immunoSEQ multiplex PCR, lists solely in-frame clones and lacks some. The sample comprises about 360,000 clones, approximately 91% of which are singletons, and about 2.1% rests with the top ten. Source material: PBMCs or T cells enriched from blood (not recorded which). These receptors originate from a woman between 35 and 50 years old with acute COVID-19.

CDR3 DNA: TGCGCCAGCAGCTTGGTTCTGACAGCGAGCCAAGAGACCCAGTACTTC. It is translated as CASSLVLTASQETQYF. V gene TRBV5-1 combines with J gene TRBJ2-5; D is possibly TRBD1 (5 bases). There are 16 residues in the CDR3. From germline, CDR1 is SGHRS and CDR2 YFSETQ. V shed 0 bases and J shed 1 base, with 13 bases lying between them.

This chain connects TRBV6-1 to TRBJ1-2; maybe TRBD1 (5 bases). Germline lookup yields CDR1 MNHNS and CDR2 SASEGT. The CDR3 is 14 amino acids. The V end lost 1 base, the J end lost 3 bases, and 9 bases lay between the germline ends. DNA of the CDR3: TGTGCCAGCAGTGAAGGGGGCGTTTACTATGGCTACACCTTC. Its protein is CASSEGGVYYGYTF.

This chain uses TRBV7-7 with TRBJ2-7, with D possibly being TRBD1 (6 bases). Germline CDR1 and CDR2: SSHAT and FNYEAQ (reference sequence). The CDR3 loop spans 14 amino acids. V was cut by 0 bases and J by 0 bases, with 6 bases left in between. The DNA of the CDR3 is TGTGCCAGCAGCTTAGCGACAGGCTCCTACGAGCAGTACTTC. As protein: CASSLATGSYEQYF.

The J gene is TRBJ1-1, the V gene TRBV18; no firm D call. The CDR3 is 14 residues long. The germline V gene encodes CDR1 KGHSH and CDR2 LQKENI. Trimming removed 5 bases at V and 8 bases at J, with 18 bases between. CDR3 loop: CASSSQTRRAEAFF. CDR3 in DNA: TGTGCCAGCTCATCGCAGACGAGGAGGGCGGAAGCTTTCTTT.

V usage is TRBV14 and J usage is TRBJ1-2; a weak D match, TRBD1 (5 bases). Germline CDR1 and CDR2: SGHDN and FVKESK. This CDR3 spans 15 amino acids. V was clipped by 0 bases and J by 0 bases, with 8 bases between them. Written as DNA, the CDR3 is TGTGCCAGCAGCCAAGATGCAGGGTCTAACTATGGCTACACCTTC. Translated: CASSQDAGSNYGYTF.

CDR3 residues: CASSGGQGQYNEQFF. CDR3 nucleotides: TGTGCCAGCAGTGGAGGACAGGGGCAATACAATGAGCAGTTCTTC. The J gene is TRBJ2-1, the V gene TRBV5-4, with 9 bases identical to TRBD1. CDR3 size: 15 residues. The germline gives CDR1 SGHNT, CDR2 YYREEE (reference sequence). With 5 bases clipped from V and 4 bases from J, the junction kept 7 bases outside the gene matches.

This chain connects TRBV5-1 to TRBJ1-1, with D possibly matching TRBD1 (5 bases). The CDR3 runs to 14 residues. Trimming took off 6 bases at V and 3 bases at J, with 15 bases between the two ends. Per germline, CDR1 SGHRS and CDR2 YFSETQ. The CDR3: CASTFLGGDTEAFF. CDR3 sequence (DNA): TGCGCCAGCACCTTTCTCGGGGGGGACACTGAAGCTTTCTTT.

The chain is built from TRBV2 and TRBJ1-5, with a weak D call TRBD1 (5 bases). Trimming left V 5 bases short and J 2 bases short, with 13 bases between. This CDR3 spans 15 amino acids. Germline V lookup: CDR1 SNHLY, CDR2 FYNNEI. This CDR3 is CASSSILGRNQPQHF. The CDR3 DNA reads TGTGCCAGCAGTTCCATTCTGGGGCGCAATCAGCCCCAGCATTTT.

The genes are TRBV19 and TRBJ1-1; 8 bases are a match to TRBD1. Germline lookup yields CDR1 LNHDA and CDR2 SQIVND (reference sequence). This CDR3 has 15 amino acids. Unmatched junction bases numbered 12, after V lost 5 bases and J lost 7 bases. As DNA, the CDR3 is TGTGCCAGTAGTGATGGCAGGGGGCAATGGGGTGAAGCTTTCTTT. It encodes CASSDGRGQWGEAFF.

This chain connects TRBV7-6 to TRBJ1-1; possible D gene TRBD1, 6 bases. The CDR3 consists of 15 residues. Germline CDR1 is SGHVS and CDR2 is FNYEAQ. The V gene lost 6 bases and the J gene lost 3 bases, with 17 bases spanning the gap. The CDR3 DNA is TGTGCCAGCAGTCTGACCTTTTCAGGGGACACTGAAGCTTTCTTT. Encoded protein: CASSLTFSGDTEAFF.

The genes are TRBV19 and TRBJ2-5, with 8 positions matching TRBD2. The V segment lost 5 bases and the J segment 2 bases; nucleotides outside the gene matches: 10. CDR1 and CDR2 from the germline V gene are LNHDA and SQIVND (reference sequence). The CDR3 totals 16 residues. The CDR3 loop reads CASSPRRAGDQETQYF. CDR3 nucleotide sequence: TGTGCCAGTAGTCCACGGAGAGCGGGGGATCAAGAGACCCAGTACTTC.

The CDR3 here is CASSLAGRGPGANVLTF. For the CDR3, the DNA is TGTGCCAGCAGCTTAGCGGGCAGGGGTCCTGGGGCCAACGTCCTGACTTTC. The V and J genes are TRBV7-8 and TRBJ2-6, with D perhaps matching TRBD1 (6 bases). This CDR3 region has 17 residues. The germline V and J ends were trimmed by 0 bases and 2 bases, with 11 bases remaining between them. Germline V CDR1 and CDR2: SGHVS, FQNEAQ.

The chain couples TRBV7-8 to TRBJ1-6; D is unresolved. The CDR3 spans 14 residues. Germline CDR1 and CDR2: SGHVS and FQNEAQ. Trimming removed 2 bases at V and 9 bases at J, with 11 bases between. In DNA form, the CDR3 reads TGTGCCAGCAGCTTAAGTGTGAGTCGTTCACCCCTCCACTTT. Translated, it gives CASSLSVSRSPLHF.

The chain is built from TRBV6-5 and TRBJ2-2, with 8 bases lining up with TRBD1. V gave up 5 bases and J gave up 4 bases; unmatched junction bases: 3. CDR3 length: 14 residues. Per the germline V gene, CDR1 is MNHEY and CDR2 is SVGAGI. DNA of the CDR3: TGTGCCAGCAGTACCGACAGGGGCACCGGGGAGCTGTTTTTT. Translating gives CASSTDRGTGELFF.

V gene TRBV11-3 combines with J gene TRBJ2-3; D unclear. CDR3 length equals 13 residues. Looked up from germline, CDR1 is SGHNT and CDR2 is YENEEA. V was clipped by 1 base and J by 1 base, with 3 bases between them. CDR3 loop: CASSLGRTDTQYF. CDR3 nucleotides: TGTGCCAGCAGCTTAGGGCGCACAGATACGCAGTATTTT.

The V and J genes are TRBV11-2 and TRBJ2-2, with 10 bases lining up with TRBD1. V gave up 5 bases and J gave up 7 bases; unmatched junction bases: 19. CDR3 length: 19 residues. Germline V gene lookup returns CDR1 SGHAT and CDR2 FQNNGV. DNA for the CDR3: TGTGCCAGCAGCCCCCACCCCCCCCGACAGGGGGCGCCTAGCGGGGAGCTGTTTTTT. Translating gives CASSPHPPRQGAPSGELFF.

The chain employs TRBV30 and TRBJ2-7; TRBD1 matches 10 bases. The junction had 1 base not matched to a gene; V was cut back by 0 bases and J by 5 bases. The CDR3 extends over 13 amino acids. CDR1 and CDR2 (germline): GTSNPN, SVGIG (reference sequence). The CDR3 DNA is TGTGCCTGGAGTGTAGGACAGGGGGACGAGCAGTACTTC. Amino acids: CAWSVGQGDEQYF.

This chain connects TRBV2 to TRBJ1-1; D is possibly TRBD1 (5 bases). Germline V gene data show CDR1 as SNHLY and CDR2 as FYNNEI. Trimming took off 4 bases at V and 7 bases at J, with 13 bases between the two ends. The CDR3 spans 13 residues. CDR3: CASSVSRAVEAFF. The CDR3 nucleotides read TGTGCCAGCAGTGTAAGCAGGGCAGTTGAAGCTTTCTTT.

The CDR3 DNA follows: TGTGCCAGCAGCGGAAGCGGGGGGGCTTACAATGAGCAGTTCTTC. Protein: CASSGSGGAYNEQFF. This sequence joins TRBV9 and TRBJ2-1; 10 bases match TRBD2. The CDR3 loop spans 15 amino acids. CDR1 and CDR2 (germline): SGDLS, YYNGEE. V shed 3 bases, J shed 4 bases, and the junction held 4 bases outside the gene matches.

The V gene is TRBV9, the J gene TRBJ2-2, with 7 bases matching TRBD2. With V trimmed by 3 bases and J by 3 bases, 2 bases remained unmatched. This CDR3 is 14 amino acids long. CDR1 and CDR2 from the germline V gene are SGDLS and YYNGEE. The CDR3 protein is CASSGTSDTGELFF. DNA of the CDR3: TGTGCCAGCAGCGGTACTAGCGACACCGGGGAGCTGTTTTTT.

The chain couples TRBV24-1 to TRBJ2-3; 11 bases fit TRBD2. J gave up 2 bases and V 7 bases, and 4 bases lay outside the gene matches. This CDR3 comprises 15 residues. Germline-derived CDR1 and CDR2 are KGHDR and SFDVKD. The DNA for the CDR3 is TGTGCCACCAGCCTAGCGGGGGGCTCCACAGATACGCAGTATTTT. Translated: CATSLAGGSTDTQYF.

Here the CDR3 reads CASSVQSNYGYTF. The CDR3 coding sequence is TGTGCCAGCAGTGTCCAGTCAAACTATGGCTACACCTTC. The chain carries TRBV25-1 and TRBJ1-2; no clear D gene. CDR3 length: 13 residues. The ends were cut back, 4 bases at V and 2 bases at J, with 8 bases in the middle. From germline, CDR1 is MGHDK and CDR2 SYGVNS.

This chain connects TRBV5-8 to TRBJ2-6; a weak D match, TRBD1 (6 bases). Germline CDR1 and CDR2: SGHTS and YDEGEE. There are 15 residues in the CDR3. Trimming took off 0 bases at V and 2 bases at J, with 6 bases between the two ends. CDR3 in amino acids: CASSLEGAGANVLTF. CDR3 DNA sequence: TGTGCCAGCAGCTTGGAGGGGGCTGGGGCCAACGTCCTGACTTTC.

The chain uses TRBV3-1 (or the pseudogene TRBV3-2) and TRBJ2-7; tentative D call: TRBD1 (5 bases). CDR3 length: 14 residues. Germline-derived CDR1 and CDR2 are LGHDT and YNNKEL (reference sequence). The V end lost 1 base, the J end lost 2 bases, and 9 bases lay between the germline ends. Here the CDR3 reads CASSQGLDTYEQYF. In nucleotides, the CDR3 is TGTGCCAGCAGCCAAGGGTTGGACACCTACGAGCAGTACTTC.

This chain links TRBV19 with TRBJ2-7, with TRBD1 as a possible D gene (6 bases). The CDR3 has 13 amino acids. The V gene's germline CDR1 is LNHDA and CDR2 SQIVND (reference sequence). V shed 5 bases and J shed 5 bases, with 13 bases lying between them. CDR3 amino acids: CASSPRHRDEQYF. CDR3 in DNA: TGTGCCAGTAGTCCTAGACACAGGGACGAGCAGTACTTC.

The V call is TRBV9, the J call TRBJ1-2; D is ambiguous. Per germline, CDR1 SGDLS and CDR2 YYNGEE. There are 16 residues in the CDR3. Trimming shortened V by 0 bases and J by 0 bases, and 12 bases separated the two germline ends. CDR3 region: CASSVAQTAANYGYTF. The CDR3 DNA sequence: TGTGCCAGCAGCGTAGCTCAAACAGCAGCTAACTATGGCTACACCTTC.

This chain joins TRBV9 and TRBJ1-2, with D possibly matching TRBD1 (6 bases). Trimming removed 4 bases at V and 7 bases at J, with 17 bases between. CDR1 is SGDLS, CDR2 YYNGEE, per germline. The CDR3 totals 14 residues. CDR3 bases: TGTGCCAGCAGCCGAACTGCAGGGGCATTTGGCTACACCTTC. It is translated as CASSRTAGAFGYTF.

CDR3 sequence: CASSVGGGADEQYF. In nucleotides, the CDR3 is TGTGCCAGCAGCGTAGGCGGGGGGGCCGACGAGCAGTACTTC. The chain recombines TRBV9 with TRBJ2-7; 9 bases align to TRBD2. CDR3 length equals 14 residues. The ends lost 0 bases at V and 5 bases at J; junction bases unmatched: 3. From germline, CDR1 is SGDLS and CDR2 YYNGEE.

This chain joins TRBV7-2 and TRBJ2-3; 9 bases match TRBD1. The CDR3 has 16 amino acids. J gave up 4 bases and V 5 bases, and 10 bases lay outside the gene matches. Per germline, CDR1 SGHTA and CDR2 FQGNSA. The CDR3 sequence is CASSKEGQGYSDTQYF. The CDR3 nucleotides are TGTGCCAGCAGCAAAGAGGGACAGGGATACTCAGATACGCAGTATTTT.

The chain uses TRBV29-1 and TRBJ2-1, with 9 bases aligning to TRBD2. The CDR3 has 17 residues. Germline V gives CDR1 SQVTM, CDR2 ANQGSEA. The J segment lost 3 bases and the V segment lost 1 base, leaving 10 bases of the junction unmatched. The CDR3 region has the DNA TGCAGCGTTGAAGTCCATAGCGGGGGCCTTCTCTACAATGAGCAGTTCTTC. Protein product: CSVEVHSGGLLYNEQFF.

The chain carries TRBV9 and TRBJ2-7, with D maybe TRBD1 (5 bases). The CDR3 runs 13 residues. Trimming left V 3 bases short and J 5 bases short, with 12 bases between. Germline assignment: CDR1 SGDLS and CDR2 YYNGEE. The CDR3 loop is CASSAPGFNEQYF. CDR3 in DNA: TGTGCCAGCAGCGCGCCAGGGTTCAACGAGCAGTACTTC.